This is a list of T cell receptor beta chains from one sample in a study of cytomegalovirus exposure and HLA in healthy donors. Generated by immunoSEQ multiplex PCR, the TCRdb table keeps only in-frame clones and is missing some. The sample has about 160,000 clones, 70% seen once; the top ten hold 4.5% to 5%. The sample comprised PBMCs. Source of these receptors: a man aged 18 to 30 in good health and CMV-seropositive. Each CDR3 is given with its conserved first and last residue. The order of the fields is D gene, V gene, J gene, clone size, CDR3 protein, CDR3 DNA. A D gene is named only where the DNA matches it firmly. Size values are once, few and many counts, or a class for expanded clones, and some rows have none.

.	TRBV6-6	TRBJ1-5	.	CASSYRGFPDQPQHF	TGTGCCAGCAGTTACCGCGGTTTTCCGGATCAGCCCCAGCATTTT
TRBD1	TRBV27	TRBJ2-6	.	CASSPIRQGMGANVLTF	TGTGCCAGCAGCCCAATACGACAGGGAATGGGGGCCAACGTCCTGACTTTC
TRBD1	TRBV7-7	TRBJ2-1	.	CASSLGSGGSDEQFF	TGTGCTAGCAGCTTAGGTTCAGGGGGCTCCGATGAGCAGTTCTTC
TRBD2	TRBV2	TRBJ2-3	.	CASSTTSGSTDTQYF	TGTGCCAGCAGCACAACTAGCGGGAGTACAGATACGCAGTATTTT
.	TRBV5-8	TRBJ1-6	.	CASSLVRAGVSPLHF	TGTGCCAGCAGCTTGGTCAGGGCAGGGGTATCACCCCTCCACTTT
TRBD2	TRBV2	TRBJ2-5	.	CASSETRGGETQYF	TGTGCCAGCAGTGAAACGAGGGGAGGGGAGACCCAGTACTTC
TRBD1	TRBV19	TRBJ2-5	.	CASSIDGTGSKETQYF	TGTGCCAGTAGTATTGACGGGACAGGTTCCAAAGAGACCCAGTACTTC
TRBD1	TRBV2	TRBJ1-5	few	CASRDNRGGPQHF	TGTGCCAGCAGGGATAACAGGGGTGGGCCCCAGCATTTT
TRBD2	TRBV5-1	TRBJ2-1	.	CASSPRTSYNEQFF	TGCGCCAGCAGCCCTAGGACTAGCTACAATGAGCAGTTCTTC
.	TRBV10-3	TRBJ2-2	.	CAITGNTGELFF	TGTGCCATCACGGGGAACACCGGGGAGCTGTTTTTT
TRBD2	TRBV5-1	TRBJ2-5	.	CASSLGGGIETQYF	TGCGCCAGCAGCTTGGGGGGGGGAATTGAGACCCAGTACTTC
.	TRBV9	TRBJ1-4	.	CASSQGRANEKLFF	TGTGCCAGCAGCCAGGGGAGAGCTAATGAAAAACTGTTTTTT
.	TRBV28	TRBJ1-1	.	CASRGWTETNTEAFF	TGTGCCAGCAGGGGATGGACAGAAACAAACACTGAAGCTTTCTTT
.	TRBV6-5	TRBJ1-4	.	CASSGGAAVGEKLFF	TGTGCCAGCAGTGGGGGGGCAGCGGTCGGGGAAAAACTGTTTTTT
TRBD1	TRBV5-1	TRBJ1-2	.	CASSHRQGRNYGYTF	TGCGCCAGCAGCCACCGACAGGGTCGGAACTATGGCTACACCTTC
TRBD1	TRBV5-5	TRBJ1-2	.	CASSLGGQGPVGSGYTF	TGTGCCAGCAGCTTGGGGGGACAGGGGCCCGTAGGGAGCGGCTACACCTTC
.	TRBV9	TRBJ1-2	.	CASSVEDTANYGYTF	TGTGCCAGCAGCGTAGAAGATACAGCTAACTATGGCTACACCTTC
TRBD1	TRBV9	TRBJ1-2	.	CASSLTGRGDYGYTF	TGTGCCAGCAGTCTAACCGGCAGGGGGGACTATGGCTACACCTTC
TRBD1	TRBV6-1	TRBJ1-1	.	CANKQGSNTEAFF	TGTGCCAACAAACAGGGGTCCAACACTGAAGCTTTCTTT
.	TRBV5-6	TRBJ2-3	.	CASSLAQFSGADTQYF	TGTGCCAGCAGCTTGGCCCAATTTTCCGGGGCAGATACGCAGTATTTT
TRBD1	TRBV27	TRBJ1-1	few	CASSLGQGAGTEAFF	TGTGCCAGCAGTTTAGGTCAGGGGGCGGGGACTGAAGCTTTCTTT
TRBD2	TRBV9	TRBJ2-1	few	CASSALAGAYNEQFF	TGTGCCAGCAGCGCATTAGCGGGGGCTTACAATGAGCAGTTCTTC
.	TRBV7-4	TRBJ1-4	once	CASSFLQGSNEKLFF	TGTGCCAGCAGCTTTCTACAGGGATCTAATGAAAAACTGTTTTTT
TRBD1	TRBV5-6	TRBJ1-2	.	CASSFGTEINGYTF	TGTGCCAGCAGCTTCGGGACAGAAATTAATGGCTACACCTTC
TRBD1	TRBV29-1	TRBJ1-4	once	CSGRQGANEKLFF	TGCAGCGGAAGACAGGGGGCTAATGAAAAACTGTTTTTT
.	TRBV6-1	TRBJ1-3	.	CASTAGPSLLNTIYF	TGTGCCAGCACGGCGGGTCCCTCTTTGTTGAACACCATATATTTT
TRBD2	TRBV4-2	TRBJ2-5	once	CASSQDPASGGQETQYF	TGTGCCAGCAGCCAAGATCCGGCTAGCGGGGGCCAAGAGACCCAGTACTTC
.	TRBV7-2	TRBJ1-1	.	CASSPRARQVMNTEAFF	TGTGCCAGCAGCCCCAGGGCCCGCCAAGTCATGAACACTGAAGCTTTCTTT
.	TRBV5-8	TRBJ1-2	.	CASSLGPGDYGYTF	TGTGCCAGCAGCTTGGGGCCAGGGGACTATGGCTACACCTTC
.	TRBV7-2	TRBJ1-5	once	CASSGGIGGNQPQHF	TGTGCCAGCAGCGGAGGGATCGGAGGCAATCAGCCCCAGCATTTT
TRBD1	TRBV6-5	TRBJ1-2	.	CASRGQGLDYGYTF	TGTGCCAGCAGGGGACAGGGGTTGGACTATGGCTACACCTTC
.	TRBV4-2	TRBJ2-1	many	CASSQEENAEDEQFF	TGTGCCAGCAGCCAAGAAGAGAACGCCGAAGATGAGCAGTTCTTC
.	TRBV6-5	TRBJ1-6	once	CASILTDYNSPLHF	TGTGCCAGCATTCTTACAGATTATAATTCACCCCTCCACTTT
.	TRBV7-3	TRBJ2-2	.	CASSPTGINTGELFF	TGTGCCAGCAGCCCCACAGGGATCAACACCGGGGAGCTGTTTTTT
TRBD1	TRBV7-9	TRBJ1-1	few	CASSDKQGDGTEAFF	TGTGCCAGCAGCGATAAACAGGGGGACGGCACTGAAGCTTTCTTT
TRBD1	TRBV9	TRBJ2-3	few	CASSPRQGGTDTQYF	TGTGCCAGCAGCCCGCGACAGGGAGGCACAGATACGCAGTATTTT
.	TRBV4-2	TRBJ2-3	.	CASSPGSRGGSDTQYF	TGTGCCAGCAGCCCAGGGTCCCGAGGCGGCTCAGATACGCAGTATTTT
.	TRBV4-1	TRBJ2-1	.	CASRTDSNNEQFF	TGCGCCAGCAGGACTGACAGTAACAATGAGCAGTTCTTC
.	TRBV27	TRBJ1-6	.	CASSQGGSLHF	TGTGCCAGCAGCCAAGGGGGATCCCTCCACTTT
.	TRBV10-2	TRBJ2-1	.	CASSPDSSSYNEQFF	TGCGCCAGCAGTCCCGATAGCAGTTCCTACAATGAGCAGTTCTTC
TRBD1	TRBV28	TRBJ1-2	.	CASDGLGTDYGYTF	TGTGCCAGTGACGGACTTGGGACAGACTATGGCTACACCTTC
.	TRBV14	TRBJ2-1	.	CASSRAGPYNEQFF	TGTGCCAGCAGCCGAGCGGGCCCTTACAATGAGCAGTTCTTC
TRBD1	TRBV9	TRBJ1-2	.	CASSAAGQGNYGYTF	TGTGCCAGCAGCGCCGCGGGACAGGGCAACTATGGCTACACCTTC
.	TRBV29-1	TRBJ1-1	.	CSVRRPRGRNTEAFF	TGCAGCGTTAGACGCCCCCGGGGGAGGAACACTGAAGCTTTCTTT
TRBD1	TRBV28	TRBJ1-3	few	CASSFPPGQGTGGNTIYF	TGTGCCAGCAGTTTCCCCCCGGGACAGGGAACGGGTGGAAACACCATATATTTT
TRBD1	TRBV9	TRBJ2-2	.	CASSLGTGGAAGELFF	TGTGCCAGCAGCTTAGGGACAGGGGGTGCGGCCGGGGAGCTGTTTTTT
TRBD2	TRBV30	TRBJ2-1	.	CAWSRLAINNEQFF	TGTGCCTGGAGCCGACTAGCTATAAACAATGAGCAGTTCTTC
TRBD2	TRBV30	TRBJ2-3	.	CAWSVGLAGSDTQYF	TGTGCCTGGAGTGTTGGCCTAGCGGGCTCAGATACGCAGTATTTT
TRBD2	TRBV27	TRBJ2-5	.	CASSLSGIETQYF	TGTGCCAGCAGTTTAAGCGGGATTGAGACCCAGTACTTC
TRBD2	TRBV7-2	TRBJ2-5	few	CASSLGLTSGAQETQYF	TGTGCCAGCAGCTTAGGGTTGACTAGCGGGGCCCAAGAGACCCAGTACTTC
.	TRBV19	TRBJ1-5	.	CASRGGGQPQHF	TGTGCCAGTAGGGGAGGCGGCCAGCCCCAGCATTTT
.	TRBV19	TRBJ1-1	.	CASSISRNTEAFF	TGTGCCAGTAGTATTAGCAGAAACACTGAAGCTTTCTTT
.	TRBV29-1	TRBJ2-2	.	CSVGGNTGELFF	TGCAGCGTCGGGGGGAACACCGGGGAGCTGTTTTTT
.	TRBV7-9	TRBJ1-2	.	CASAGSVLESGEYGYTF	TGTGCCAGCGCGGGAAGCGTGTTGGAGAGTGGGGAATATGGCTACACCTTC
TRBD1	TRBV7-9	TRBJ2-5	.	CASRKQGAGETQYF	TGTGCCAGCAGGAAACAGGGGGCGGGGGAGACCCAGTACTTC